The 5 T cell receptor beta chains in this list originate from one sample, sequenced in a study of graft-versus-host responses after intestinal transplantation. No antigen has been assigned to these receptors. The method was immunoSEQ multiplex PCR; TCRdb's version includes in-frame clones alone and lacks a portion of them. The data contain some 110,000 clones, 85% to 95% of them singletons. The sequencing used unstimulated CD8+ T cells sorted from spleen or lymph node cells, collected before transplant. Source of these receptors: a human donor who was the organ donor for an intestinal transplant.

The chain joins TRBV30 to TRBJ1-1; D gene ambiguous. Germline V lookup: CDR1 GTSNPN, CDR2 SVGIG (reference sequence). The CDR3 has 13 amino acids. V shed 5 bases and J shed 4 bases, with 14 bases lying between them. The CDR3 DNA reads TGTGCCTGGGATCGGGTCTCGTCCACTGAAGCTTTCTTT. Translation gives CAWDRVSSTEAFF.

This chain links TRBV4-3 with TRBJ2-1, with 7 bases identical to TRBD2. Trimming cost V 0 bases and J 2 bases; bases outside gene matches: 7. The CDR3 loop spans 17 amino acids. CDR1 LGHNA and CDR2 YSLEER come from the germline V gene. Here the CDR3 reads CASSQDRASGPYNEQFF. The DNA for the CDR3 is TGCGCCAGCAGCCAAGATCGGGCTAGCGGTCCCTACAATGAGCAGTTCTTC.

The CDR3 here is CASSFGSGTSGRYEQYF. In nucleotides, the CDR3 is TGTGCCAGCAGCTTCGGGTCCGGGACTAGCGGGAGGTACGAGCAGTACTTC. V gene TRBV5-6 combines with J gene TRBJ2-7, with TRBD2 identical over 15 bases. Per germline, CDR1 SGHDT and CDR2 YYEEEE. The CDR3 is 17 amino acids. J was trimmed by 4 bases and V by 2 bases; bases with no gene match: 7.

This chain uses TRBV7-9 with TRBJ2-3, with no clear D. CDR1 is SEHNR and CDR2 is FQNEAQ in the germline V gene (reference sequence). V shed 5 bases and J shed 1 base, with 7 bases lying between them. The CDR3 is 13 residues long. The chain's CDR3 is CASSPGGTDTQYF. The DNA of the CDR3 is TGTGCCAGCAGCCCTGGGGGCACAGATACGCAGTATTTT. The complete variable domain, with remaining parts taken from reference TRBV7-9 and TRBJ2-3, reads DTGVSQNPRHKITKRGQNVTFRCDPISEHNRLYWYRQTLGQGPEFLTYFQNEAQLEKSRLLSDRFSAERPKGSFSTLEIQRTEQGDSAMYLCASSPGGTDTQYFGPGTRLTVL.

The chain uses TRBV19 and TRBJ2-4; 8 bases line up with TRBD2. The length of the CDR3 is 12 residues. The V gene's germline CDR1 is LNHDA and CDR2 SQIVND (reference sequence). Unmatched junction bases numbered 7, after V lost 10 bases and J lost 8 bases. This CDR3 is CATSRGGDIQYF. The CDR3 DNA follows: TGTGCCACAAGCCGGGGGGGAGACATTCAGTACTTC.